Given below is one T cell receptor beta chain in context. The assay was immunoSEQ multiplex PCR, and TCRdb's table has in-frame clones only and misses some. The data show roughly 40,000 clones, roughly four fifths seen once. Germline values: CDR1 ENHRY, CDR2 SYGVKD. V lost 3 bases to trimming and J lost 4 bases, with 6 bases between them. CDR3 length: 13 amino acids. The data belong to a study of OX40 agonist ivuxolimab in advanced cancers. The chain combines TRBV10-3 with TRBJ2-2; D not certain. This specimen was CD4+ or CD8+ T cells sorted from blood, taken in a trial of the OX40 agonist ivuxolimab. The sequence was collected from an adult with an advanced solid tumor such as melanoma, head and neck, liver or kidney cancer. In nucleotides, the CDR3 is TGTGCCATCAGTGACACTGCCACCGGGGAGCTGTTTTTT. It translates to CAISDTATGELFF.